The 22 T cell receptor beta chains below were found in one sample sequenced in a study of T cells after yellow fever vaccination. MiXCR, run by TCRdb on the 5' RACE reads, gives a single entry per CDR3 protein. The table lists fewer than 450,000 distinct CDR3 sequences, roughly 12% of them singletons, with about 17% in the top ten. Here the sequenced sample was PBMCs, taken on the day of the first yellow fever vaccination. The receptor source for this set is a man aged 18 to 29 who received the YFV17D yellow fever vaccine.

This clonotype has only a few counts. The CDR3 sequence: CASSFRTYQPQHF. The CDR3 DNA sequence: TGTGCCAGCAGCTTCCGCACCTATCAGCCCCAGCATTTT. The V gene is TRBV11-2, the J gene TRBJ1-5, with D hard to call. This CDR3 has 13 residues. Per the germline V gene, CDR1 is SGHAT and CDR2 is FQNNGV. The germline V and J ends were trimmed by 3 bases and 5 bases, with 8 bases remaining between them.

In its sample, this clonotype was seen a few times. This sequence joins TRBV4-3 and TRBJ2-2; a possible D gene is TRBD1 (5 bases). V gave up 0 bases and J gave up 2 bases, with 13 bases separating them. CDR3 length: 17 residues. Germline CDR1 reads LGHNA; CDR2 reads YSLEER. CDR3 sequence (DNA): TGCGCCAGCAGCCAAGATCCGGTCAGGGAAAACACCGGGGAGCTGTTTTTT. Amino acids: CASSQDPVRENTGELFF.

V and J are TRBV5-1 and TRBJ2-1; D is unclear. Germline V gene sequence: CDR1 SGHRS, CDR2 YFSETQ. This CDR3 is 13 amino acids long. The V gene lost 6 bases and the J gene lost 9 bases, with 16 bases spanning the gap. DNA of the CDR3: TGCGCCAGCACCGAGCCCCCCAGGTTTGAGCAGTTCTTC. Protein: CASTEPPRFEQFF.

This sequence joins TRBV6-5 and TRBJ1-1; the D gene is possibly TRBD1 (6 bases). Germline-derived CDR1 and CDR2 are MNHEY and SVGAGI. Trimming took off 0 bases at V and 9 bases at J, with 14 bases between the two ends. This CDR3 is built from 14 residues. CDR3 loop: CASSYSQGGTKAFF. DNA of the CDR3: TGTGCCAGCAGTTACTCACAGGGTGGGACTAAAGCTTTCTTT.

The sample holds a few counts of this clonotype. J is TRBJ1-1 and V is TRBV2; D might be TRBD1 (6 bases). V was trimmed by 2 bases and J by 5 bases, leaving 15 bases between them. The CDR3 spans 15 residues. The V gene's germline CDR1 is SNHLY and CDR2 FYNNEI. CDR3 sequence reads: CASSEKARGDTEAFF. CDR3 in DNA: TGTGCCAGCAGTGAAAAGGCCAGGGGAGATACTGAAGCTTTCTTT.

This clonotype was counted between two and nine times. This sequence joins TRBV7-2 and TRBJ1-3; TRBD1 matches 10 bases. The CDR3 has 17 residues. CDR1 is SGHTA and CDR2 is FQGNSA in the germline V gene. Trimming took 5 bases from V and 0 from J; bases not matched to a gene: 7. The CDR3 DNA reads as TGTGCCAGCAGCGCCGGGACAGGGGCCTTCTCTGGAAACACCATATATTTT. Its translation: CASSAGTGAFSGNTIYF. Variable domain in full (rest from reference TRBV7-2 and TRBJ1-3): GAGVSQSPSNKVTEKGKDVELRCDPISGHTALYWYRQSLGQGLEFLIYFQGNSAPDKSGLPSDRFSAERTGGSVSTLTIQRTQQEDSAVYLCASSAGTGAFSGNTIYFGEGSWLTVV.

This clonotype was seen a few times. This chain connects TRBV4-1 to TRBJ1-1; 8 bases match TRBD1. The CDR3 length is 16 residues. Germline assignment: CDR1 MGHRA and CDR2 YSYEKL. V shed 1 base, J shed 0 bases, and the junction held 4 bases outside the gene matches. For the CDR3, the DNA is TGCGCCAGCAGCCAAGCGGACAGGGTTATGAACACTGAAGCTTTCTTT. Translated: CASSQADRVMNTEAFF.

The chain recombines TRBV13 with TRBJ2-1; possibly TRBD2 for D (6 bases). Trimming took off 4 bases at V and 3 bases at J, with 16 bases between the two ends. Germline lookup yields CDR1 PRHDT and CDR2 FYEKMQ (reference sequence). The CDR3 runs to 16 residues. The CDR3 is CASSYLGTSGYNEQFF. The CDR3 DNA reads TGTGCCAGCAGCTATCTCGGGACTTCCGGCTACAATGAGCAGTTCTTC.

The rearrangement links TRBV5-4 to TRBJ2-3; D uncertain. The CDR3 runs 16 residues. CDR1 is SGHNT, CDR2 YYREEE, per germline (reference sequence). Trimming shortened V by 0 bases and J by 3 bases, and 14 bases separated the two germline ends. CDR3 residues: CASSLDGQVGTDTQYF. The DNA of the CDR3 is TGTGCCAGCAGCTTGGATGGGCAGGTGGGGACAGATACGCAGTATTTT.

This clonotype was detected a few times. The V call is TRBV4-3, the J call TRBJ2-5, with D unclear. The CDR3 runs 14 residues. Trimming stripped 2 bases from V and 7 bases from J, with 14 bases between. Germline-derived CDR1 and CDR2 are LGHNA and YSLEER. The CDR3 here is CASSQRDSVGTQYF. CDR3 sequence (DNA): TGCGCCAGCAGCCAACGCGACTCCGTAGGGACCCAGTACTTC.

The chain carries TRBV6-1 and TRBJ2-4; D possibly corresponds to TRBD1 (6 bases). The V and J ends lost 6 bases and 0 bases respectively, with 9 bases between them. CDR1 and CDR2 from the germline V gene are MNHNS and SASEGT. The CDR3 extends over 14 amino acids. The CDR3 DNA is TGTGCCAGCAGGGACAGACCAGCCAAAAACATTCAGTACTTC. Translated, it gives CASRDRPAKNIQYF.

This clonotype was found a few times. V usage is TRBV5-1 and J usage is TRBJ2-1; D call uncertain. The germline V gene encodes CDR1 SGHRS and CDR2 YFSETQ. V lost 2 bases and J lost 3, with 9 bases in between. This CDR3 has 14 residues. The CDR3 sequence: CASSFEVFYNEQFF. In DNA form, the CDR3 reads TGCGCCAGCAGCTTTGAGGTATTCTACAATGAGCAGTTCTTC.

This clonotype appeared a few times. This chain uses TRBV27 with TRBJ2-7; D might be TRBD2 (5 bases). V was clipped by 5 bases and J by 7 bases, with 21 bases between them. The CDR3 covers 15 residues. Germline V gene lookup returns CDR1 MNHEY and CDR2 SMNVEV (reference sequence). CDR3 DNA sequence: TGTGCCAGCAGTCCCACGTGGACTTCCTATCCGGAGCAGTACTTC. This sequence encodes CASSPTWTSYPEQYF.

The chain couples TRBV9 to TRBJ2-2, with D tentatively TRBD2 (6 bases). Looked up from germline, CDR1 is SGDLS and CDR2 is YYNGEE. This CDR3 contains 13 residues. Trimming cost V 0 bases and J 8 bases, with 8 bases left between them. Here the CDR3 reads CASSVALAGELFF. In DNA, the CDR3 is TGTGCCAGCAGCGTAGCACTAGCTGGGGAGCTGTTTTTT. The variable domain in full, completed from reference TRBV9 and TRBJ2-2, reads DSGVTQTPKHLITATGQRVTLRCSPRSGDLSVYWYQQSLDQGLQFLIQYYNGEERAKGNILERFSAQQFPDLHSELNLSSLELGDSALYFCASSVALAGELFFGEGSRLTVL.

This clonotype was seen ten or more times. The V call is TRBV10-2, the J call TRBJ2-5; D is undetermined. The CDR3 contains 12 residues. The germline CDR1 and CDR2 sequences are WSHSY and SAAADI. V was cut by 6 bases and J by 4 bases, with 9 bases left in between. CDR3 DNA: TGCGCCAGCAGAACCTCGGGAGAGACCCAGTACTTC. Translating it yields CASRTSGETQYF.

This clonotype came up a few times. The chain combines TRBV18 with TRBJ1-4; D remains ambiguous. This CDR3 has 14 amino acids. Trimming took 2 bases from V and 8 from J, leaving 12 bases between them. CDR1 is KGHSH and CDR2 is LQKENI in the germline V gene. The chain's CDR3 is CASSPGLAEEKLFF. DNA for the CDR3: TGTGCCAGCTCACCAGGGTTGGCGGAGGAAAAACTGTTTTTT.

This clonotype was recorded a few times. The chain couples TRBV5-1 to TRBJ2-3; 7 bases align to TRBD1. J lost 3 bases, V lost 0 bases, and 7 bases had no gene match. CDR3 length: 16 amino acids. Per germline, CDR1 SGHRS and CDR2 YFSETQ. CDR3 sequence reads: CASSLGGTVFTDTQYF. For the CDR3, the DNA is TGCGCCAGCAGCTTGGGTGGGACAGTATTTACAGATACGCAGTATTTT.

Only a few counts were recorded for this clonotype. The rearrangement joins TRBV27 to TRBJ1-1, with 10 bases matching TRBD1. The germline gives CDR1 MNHEY, CDR2 SMNVEV (reference sequence). V lost 2 bases, J lost 4 bases, and 4 bases stayed unmatched. CDR3 length: 15 residues. As DNA, the CDR3 is TGTGCCAGCAGTTTAACGGGACAGGGGAGCACTGAAGCTTTCTTT. Translated: CASSLTGQGSTEAFF.

This clonotype turned up a few times. The chain carries TRBV20-1 and TRBJ1-4; tentatively, D is TRBD1 (6 bases). Germline lookup yields CDR1 DFQATT and CDR2 SNEGSKA (reference sequence). V lost 4 bases to trimming and J lost 6 bases, with 15 bases between them. The CDR3 contains 14 residues. CDR3 DNA: TGCAGTGCTAAACAGGGTTTGGCGGATGAAAAACTGTTTTTT. Protein sequence: CSAKQGLADEKLFF.

The chain combines TRBV14 with TRBJ2-7; D possibly corresponds to TRBD1 (6 bases). The V gene's germline CDR1 is SGHDN and CDR2 FVKESK. The CDR3 has 13 amino acids. Trimming stripped 11 bases from V and 2 bases from J, with 16 bases between. CDR3 amino acids: CAAQDRLAYEQYV. DNA for the CDR3: TGTGCCGCACAGGACAGATTAGCCTACGAGCAGTACGTC.

As regards this clonotype: One end of the junction is discordant with germline, which a read error may explain. J is TRBJ2-3 and V is TRBV20-1; 16 bases agree with TRBD2. Germline CDR1 reads DFQATT; CDR2 reads SNEGSKA (reference sequence). CDR3 length: 16 residues. The CDR3 reads CCAGTSGGAGTDTQYF. CDR3 bases: TGCTGTGCTGGGACTAGCGGGGGGGCGGGGACAGATACGCAGTATTTT.

This clonotype was detected many times. The chain has TRBV2 and TRBJ2-1; D is possibly TRBD1 (5 bases). CDR3 length equals 13 residues. CDR1 is SNHLY and CDR2 is FYNNEI in the germline V gene. The V and J ends lost 8 bases and 1 base respectively, with 9 bases between them. The CDR3 bases are TGTGCCAGCCAGGGAACGTCCTACAATGAGCAGTTCTTC. It is translated as CASQGTSYNEQFF.